The T cell receptor beta chain under discussion was sequenced for a study of blood T cell repertoires in COVID-19. As processed by the authors: For nucleated cells, counts were estimated from reference gene primer amplification. Assay: immunoSEQ multiplex PCR; the TCRdb copy retains only in-frame clones and omits some. The V and J calls and clone size come from that table; D and trimming were worked out from the DNA. The sample yields tens of thousands of clones, under 90% seen once. With V trimmed by 3 bases and J by 3 bases, 1 base remained unmatched. The CDR3 runs 15 residues. From germline, CDR1 is SGHRS and CDR2 YFSETQ. This clone appeared once.

The rearrangement uses TRBV5-1 and TRBJ2-2, with 11 positions matching TRBD1. The sequence was collected from a man aged 50 to 59 with COVID-19, enrolled during active disease. The sequencing input was peripheral blood. CDR3 in DNA: TGCGCCAGCAGCTGGACAGGGGGCGACACCGGGGAGCTGTTTTTT. As protein: CASSWTGGDTGELFF.